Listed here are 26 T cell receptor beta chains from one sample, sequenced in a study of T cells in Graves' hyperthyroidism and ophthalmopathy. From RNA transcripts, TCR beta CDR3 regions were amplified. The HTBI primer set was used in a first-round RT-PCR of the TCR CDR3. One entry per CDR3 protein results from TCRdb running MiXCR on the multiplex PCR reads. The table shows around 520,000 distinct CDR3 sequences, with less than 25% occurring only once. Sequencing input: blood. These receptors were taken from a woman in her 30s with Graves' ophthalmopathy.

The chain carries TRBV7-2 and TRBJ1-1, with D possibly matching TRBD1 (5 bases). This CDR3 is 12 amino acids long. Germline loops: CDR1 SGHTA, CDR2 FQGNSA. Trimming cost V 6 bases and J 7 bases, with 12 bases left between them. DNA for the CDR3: TGTGCCAGCAGTTGGGACGGAAATGAAGCTTTCTTT. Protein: CASSWDGNEAFF.

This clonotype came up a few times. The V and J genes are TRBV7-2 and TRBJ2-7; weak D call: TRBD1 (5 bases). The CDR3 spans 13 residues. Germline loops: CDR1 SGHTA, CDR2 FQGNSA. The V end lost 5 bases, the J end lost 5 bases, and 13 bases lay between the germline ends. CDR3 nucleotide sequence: TGTGCCAGCAGCGAAGTTTGGGGCGACGAGCAGTACTTC. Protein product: CASSEVWGDEQYF.

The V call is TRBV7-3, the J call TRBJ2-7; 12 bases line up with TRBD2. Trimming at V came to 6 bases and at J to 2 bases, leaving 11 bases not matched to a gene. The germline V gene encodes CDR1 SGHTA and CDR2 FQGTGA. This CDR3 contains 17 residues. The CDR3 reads CASRLTTSGSRTYEQYF. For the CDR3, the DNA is TGTGCCAGCAGACTAACGACTAGCGGGAGCAGGACCTACGAGCAGTACTTC.

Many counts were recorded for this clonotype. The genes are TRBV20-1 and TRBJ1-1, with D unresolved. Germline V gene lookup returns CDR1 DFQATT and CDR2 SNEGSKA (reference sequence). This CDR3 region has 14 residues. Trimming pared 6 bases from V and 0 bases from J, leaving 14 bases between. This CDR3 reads CSAKSTRMNTEAFF. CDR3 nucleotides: TGCAGTGCCAAGAGCACACGGATGAACACTGAAGCTTTCTTT.

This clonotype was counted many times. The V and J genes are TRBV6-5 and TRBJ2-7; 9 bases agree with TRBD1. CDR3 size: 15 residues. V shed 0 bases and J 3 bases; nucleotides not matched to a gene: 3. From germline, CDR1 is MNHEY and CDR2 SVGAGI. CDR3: CASSYSGQGVYEQYF. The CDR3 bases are TGTGCCAGCAGTTACTCGGGACAGGGTGTCTACGAGCAGTACTTC.

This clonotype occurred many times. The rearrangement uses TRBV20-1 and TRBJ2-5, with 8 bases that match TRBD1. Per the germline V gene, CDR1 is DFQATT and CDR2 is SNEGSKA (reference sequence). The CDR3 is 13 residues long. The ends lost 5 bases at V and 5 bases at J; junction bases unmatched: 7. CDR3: CSALAGGDETQYF. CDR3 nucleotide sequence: TGCAGTGCTCTGGCAGGGGGCGACGAGACCCAGTACTTC.

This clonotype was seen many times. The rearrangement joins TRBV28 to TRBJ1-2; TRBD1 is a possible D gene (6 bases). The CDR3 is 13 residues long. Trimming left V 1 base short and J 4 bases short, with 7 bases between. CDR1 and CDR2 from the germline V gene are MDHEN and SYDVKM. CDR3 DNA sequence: TGTGCCAGCAGTTTATCGGACAGCTATGGCTACACCTTC. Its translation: CASSLSDSYGYTF.

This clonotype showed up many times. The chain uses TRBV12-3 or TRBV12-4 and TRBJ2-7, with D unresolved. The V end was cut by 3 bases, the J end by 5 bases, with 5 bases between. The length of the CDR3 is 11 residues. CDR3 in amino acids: CASSLRNEQYF. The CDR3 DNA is TGTGCCAGCAGTTTGCGGAACGAGCAGTACTTC.

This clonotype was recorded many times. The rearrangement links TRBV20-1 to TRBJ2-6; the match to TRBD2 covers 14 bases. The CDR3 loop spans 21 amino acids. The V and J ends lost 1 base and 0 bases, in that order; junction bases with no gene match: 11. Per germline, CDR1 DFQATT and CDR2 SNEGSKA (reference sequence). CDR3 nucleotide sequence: TGCAGTGCTAGAGGGGGACTAGCGGGGGTTAACCTCCGCTCTGGGGCCAACGTCCTGACTTTC. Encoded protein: CSARGGLAGVNLRSGANVLTF.

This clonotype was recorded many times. CDR3 loop: CSVDRGKGEAFF. CDR3 coding DNA: TGCAGCGTTGACAGGGGGAAAGGTGAAGCTTTCTTT. J is TRBJ1-1 and V is TRBV29-1; TRBD1 aligns across 7 bases. CDR1 and CDR2 from the germline V gene are SQVTM and ANQGSEA. There are 12 residues in the CDR3. V shed 3 bases, J shed 7 bases, and the junction held 5 bases outside the gene matches.

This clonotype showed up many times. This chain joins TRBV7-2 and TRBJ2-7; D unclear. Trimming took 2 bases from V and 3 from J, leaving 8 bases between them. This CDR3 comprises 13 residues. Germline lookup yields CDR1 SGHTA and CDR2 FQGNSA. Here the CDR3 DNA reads TGTGCCAGCAGCTTAAGGAGAGTCTACGAGCAGTACTTC. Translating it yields CASSLRRVYEQYF.

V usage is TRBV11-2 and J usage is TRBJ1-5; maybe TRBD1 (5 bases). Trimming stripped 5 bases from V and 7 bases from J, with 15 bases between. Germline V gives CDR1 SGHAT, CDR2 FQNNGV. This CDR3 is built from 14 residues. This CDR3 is CASSPDTRGQPQHF. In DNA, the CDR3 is TGTGCCAGCAGCCCGGACACGCGGGGACAGCCCCAGCATTTT.

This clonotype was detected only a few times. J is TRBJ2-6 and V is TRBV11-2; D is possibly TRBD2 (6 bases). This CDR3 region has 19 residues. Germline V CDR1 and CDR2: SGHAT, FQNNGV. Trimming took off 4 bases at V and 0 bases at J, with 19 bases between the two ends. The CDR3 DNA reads TGTGCCAGCAGCTCCCCCTCGGGACGGGGGACCTCTGGGGCCAACGTCCTGACTTTC. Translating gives CASSSPSGRGTSGANVLTF.

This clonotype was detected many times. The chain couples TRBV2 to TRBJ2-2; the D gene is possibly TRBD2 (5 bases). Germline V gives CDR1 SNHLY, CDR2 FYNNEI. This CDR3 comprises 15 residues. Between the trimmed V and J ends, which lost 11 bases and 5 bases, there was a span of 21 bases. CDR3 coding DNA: TGTGCCTTCCCTACCCCGGGAAAAGGGACCGGGGAGCTGTTTTTT. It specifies CAFPTPGKGTGELFF.

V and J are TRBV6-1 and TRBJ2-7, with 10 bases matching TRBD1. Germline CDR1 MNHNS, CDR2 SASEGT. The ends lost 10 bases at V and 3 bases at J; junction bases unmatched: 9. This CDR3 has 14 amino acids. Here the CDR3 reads CATRGDRGVYEQYF. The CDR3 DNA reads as TGTGCCACCCGGGGGGACAGGGGTGTCTACGAGCAGTACTTC.

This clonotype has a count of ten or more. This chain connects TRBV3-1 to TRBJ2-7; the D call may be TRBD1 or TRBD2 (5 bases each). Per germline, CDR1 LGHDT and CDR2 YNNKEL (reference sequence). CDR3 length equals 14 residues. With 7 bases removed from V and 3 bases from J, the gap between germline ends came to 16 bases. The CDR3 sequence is CASKRTGTVYEQYF. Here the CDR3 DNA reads TGTGCCAGCAAGAGAACCGGGACGGTCTACGAGCAGTACTTC.

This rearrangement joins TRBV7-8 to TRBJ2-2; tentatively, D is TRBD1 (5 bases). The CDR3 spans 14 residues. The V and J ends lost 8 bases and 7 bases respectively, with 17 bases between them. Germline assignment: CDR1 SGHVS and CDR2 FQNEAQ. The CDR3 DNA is TGTGCCAGCTCATTCGCCAGGGTCGGCGGGGAGCTGTTTTTT. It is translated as CASSFARVGGELFF.

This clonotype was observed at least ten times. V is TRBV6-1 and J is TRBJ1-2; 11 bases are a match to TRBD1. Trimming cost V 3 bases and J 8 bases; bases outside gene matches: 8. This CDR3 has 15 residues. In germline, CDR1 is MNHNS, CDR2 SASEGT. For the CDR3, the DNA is TGTGCCAGCAGTGACCCGGGACAGGGGGTTTGGGGCTACACCTTC. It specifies CASSDPGQGVWGYTF.

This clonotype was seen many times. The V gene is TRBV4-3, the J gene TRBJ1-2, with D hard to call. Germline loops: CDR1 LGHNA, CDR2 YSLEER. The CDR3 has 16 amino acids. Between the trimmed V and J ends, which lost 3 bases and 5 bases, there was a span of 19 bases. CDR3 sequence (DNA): TGCGCCAGCAGCCAGCCCGACAAGGAGGGATTATATGGCTACACCTTC. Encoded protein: CASSQPDKEGLYGYTF.

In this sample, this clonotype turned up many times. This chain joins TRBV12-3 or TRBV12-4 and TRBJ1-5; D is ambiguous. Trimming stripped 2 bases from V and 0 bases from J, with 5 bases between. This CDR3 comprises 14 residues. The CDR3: CASSLRGSNQPQHF. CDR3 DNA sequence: TGTGCCAGCAGTTTAAGAGGTAGCAATCAGCCCCAGCATTTT.

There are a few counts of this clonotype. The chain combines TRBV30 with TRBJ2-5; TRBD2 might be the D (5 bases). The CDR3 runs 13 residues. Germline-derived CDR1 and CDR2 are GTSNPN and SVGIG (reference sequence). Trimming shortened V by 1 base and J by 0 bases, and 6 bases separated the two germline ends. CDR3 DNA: TGTGCCTGGAGTGGGGGAGACCAAGAGACCCAGTACTTC. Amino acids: CAWSGGDQETQYF.

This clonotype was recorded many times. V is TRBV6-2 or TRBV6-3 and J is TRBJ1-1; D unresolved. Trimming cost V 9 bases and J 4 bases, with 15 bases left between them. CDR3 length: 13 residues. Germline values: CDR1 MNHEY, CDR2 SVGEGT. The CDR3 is CASAEVRPTEAFF. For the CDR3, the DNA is TGTGCCAGTGCCGAGGTTCGGCCCACTGAAGCTTTCTTT.

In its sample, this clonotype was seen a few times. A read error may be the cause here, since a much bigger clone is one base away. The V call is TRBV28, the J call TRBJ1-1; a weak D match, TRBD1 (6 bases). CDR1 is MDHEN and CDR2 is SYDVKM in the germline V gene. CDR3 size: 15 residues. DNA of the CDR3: TGTGCCAGCAGTTTCCAGGACAGAATGAACACTGAAGCTTGCTTT. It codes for CASSFQDRMNTEACF.

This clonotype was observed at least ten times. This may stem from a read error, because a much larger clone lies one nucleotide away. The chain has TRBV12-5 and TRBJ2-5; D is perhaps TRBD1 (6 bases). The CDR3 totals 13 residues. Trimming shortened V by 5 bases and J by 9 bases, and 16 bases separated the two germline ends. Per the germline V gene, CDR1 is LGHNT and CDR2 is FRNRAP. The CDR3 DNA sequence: TGTGCTAGTGGTGGTCAGGGGCTGGAGGCCCAGTACTTC. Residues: CASGGQGLEAQYF.

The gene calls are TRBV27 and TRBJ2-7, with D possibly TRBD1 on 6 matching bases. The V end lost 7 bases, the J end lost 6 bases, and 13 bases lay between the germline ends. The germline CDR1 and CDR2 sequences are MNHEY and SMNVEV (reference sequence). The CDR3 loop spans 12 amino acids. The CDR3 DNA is TGTGCCAGCACCGACAGGTGGTTCGAGCAGTACTTC. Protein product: CASTDRWFEQYF.

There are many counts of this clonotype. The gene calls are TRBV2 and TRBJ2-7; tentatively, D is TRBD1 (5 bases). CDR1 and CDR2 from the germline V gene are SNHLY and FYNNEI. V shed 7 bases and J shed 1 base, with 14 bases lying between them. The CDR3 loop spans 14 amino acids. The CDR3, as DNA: TGTGCCAGCAAAGAGGACAACGCATCCTACGAGCAGTACTTC. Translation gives CASKEDNASYEQYF.